These T cell receptor beta chains were read from a single sample in a study of post-analysis software for immune sequencing data. Each CDR3 protein gets one entry after TCRdb re-called the PCR reads with MiXCR. This table has roughly 800,000 distinct CDR3 sequences, about 50% appearing once. The source material was blood. The receptors were gathered from a girl aged 5 to 17 with multiple sclerosis. CDR3s include the opening cysteine and the closing phenylalanine or tryptophan. A D gene is named only where the DNA matches it firmly. Clone sizes are given selectively: once, few, many, or a class where the clone is expanded.

TRBD2	TRBJ2-1	TRBV12-3/TRBV12-4	15	.	TGTGCCAGCAGCCCCCTAACGGGGGGGTACAATGAGCAGTTCTTC	CASSPLTGGYNEQFF
TRBD1	TRBJ1-2	TRBV29-1	13	few	TGCAGCGTACAGACCGGGACAGACTATGGCTACACCTTC	CSVQTGTDYGYTF
TRBD2	TRBJ2-1	TRBV10-3	15	.	TGTGCCATCAGTCTGGAAGTAGCGGGTTACAATGAGCAGTTCTTC	CAISLEVAGYNEQFF
.	TRBJ2-3	TRBV7-9	16	once	TGTGCCAGCAGGACCATTAGGGGGTCAGGTACAGATACGCAGTATTTT	CASRTIRGSGTDTQYF
.	TRBJ2-5	TRBV5-1	12	.	TGCGCCAGCATGGGCCCAACGGAGACCCAGTACTTC	CASMGPTETQYF
.	TRBJ2-1	TRBV29-1	12	.	TGCAGCGATTTGGACGGAGGCGGAGGGCAGTTCTTC	CSDLDGGGGQFF
TRBD2	TRBJ2-3	TRBV12-3/TRBV12-4	16	few	TGTGCCAGCAGTTTAGCTAGCGGGAGTAGTACAGATACGCAGTATTTT	CASSLASGSSTDTQYF
TRBD2	TRBJ2-3	TRBV20-1	14	.	TGCAGTGCTAGATGGGGGACTAACACAGATACGCAGTATTTT	CSARWGTNTDTQYF
.	TRBJ2-7	TRBV29-1	10	.	TGCAGCGTTGCCGGCCCCGAGCAGTACTTC	CSVAGPEQYF
TRBD2	TRBJ2-3	TRBV20-1	18	few	TGCAGTGCTAGGGGGGAGACTAGCGGGGTTGGACCTTCAGATACGCAGTATTTT	CSARGETSGVGPSDTQYF
TRBD1	TRBJ2-5	TRBV2	14	.	TGTGCCAGCAACCTGGACAGGGGGCAAGAGACCCAGTACTTC	CASNLDRGQETQYF
.	TRBJ1-2	TRBV30	11	.	TGTGCCTGGACCGGGACCTATGGCTACACCTTC	CAWTGTYGYTF
TRBD2	TRBJ2-3	TRBV29-1	14	few	TGCAGCGTTGAACTGGGCGGGGGAACAGATACGCAGTATTTT	CSVELGGGTDTQYF
.	TRBJ2-3	TRBV29-1	14	.	TGCAGCGTTGGGACAGAACCTCGCACAGATACGCAGTATTTT	CSVGTEPRTDTQYF
TRBD1	TRBJ2-7	TRBV20-1	14	.	TGCAGTGCTGCGGGGACAGGGCTCTCCTACGAGCAGTACTTC	CSAAGTGLSYEQYF
.	TRBJ2-1	TRBV4-1	13	.	TGCGCCAGCAGCCGACTCGGTCTAGGTGAGCAGTTCTTC	CASSRLGLGEQFF
.	TRBJ1-2	TRBV2	16	.	TGTGCCAGCAGTGAAGGTCCAAGGGCGTCTAACTATGGCTACACCTTC	CASSEGPRASNYGYTF
.	TRBJ1-1	TRBV5-1	12	once	TGCGCCAGCAGACACAGGGAGGAGGTAGCTTTCTTT	CASRHREEVAFF
.	TRBJ1-5	TRBV20-1	15	.	TGCAGTGCTAGAGAGGGCTCTACAGCGGATCAGCCCCAGCATTTT	CSAREGSTADQPQHF
TRBD2	TRBJ2-1	TRBV5-1	17	.	TGCGCCAGCAGCTTGGAAGTGCGGACTAGCGGAGGGAATGAGCAGTTCTTC	CASSLEVRTSGGNEQFF
.	TRBJ2-4	TRBV11-2	15	.	TGTGCCAGCAGCTTCTGGGAATTGTCCAAAAACATTCAGTACTTC	CASSFWELSKNIQYF
TRBD1	TRBJ2-7	TRBV7-7	14	.	TGTGCCAGCAGCCCGGACAGGGCAGATGGCGAGCAGTACTTC	CASSPDRADGEQYF
TRBD1	TRBJ1-2	TRBV20-1	16	few	TGCAGTGCTAGGGGGACAGGGGGCCGAGGTAACTATGGCTACACCTTC	CSARGTGGRGNYGYTF
.	TRBJ1-2	TRBV6-5	15	.	TGTGCCAGCAGCTCATCCGGGGGCGAAATCTATGGCTACACCTTC	CASSSSGGEIYGYTF
TRBD2	TRBJ2-3	TRBV29-1	14	few	TGCAGCGTTGCGGGACTAGCAAACACAGATACGCAGTATTTT	CSVAGLANTDTQYF
.	TRBJ2-5	TRBV5-1	13	few	TGCGCCAGCAGTTATGACCCACAAGAGACCCAGTACTTC	CASSYDPQETQYF
.	TRBJ1-5	TRBV5-1	14	few	TGCGCCAGCAGCTTGGATAGCTTTTATCAGCCCCAGCATTTT	CASSLDSFYQPQHF
TRBD2	TRBJ2-7	TRBV12-3/TRBV12-4	15	.	TGTGCCAGCAGTTCGGGGCTAGCGGGAGGTCACGAGCAGTACTTC	CASSSGLAGGHEQYF
.	TRBJ2-2	TRBV20-1	14	.	TGCAGTGCCCCACTCCACCCGAACACCGGGGAGCTGTTTTTT	CSAPLHPNTGELFF
.	TRBJ2-5	TRBV2	13	.	TGTGCCAGCAGTGGAGCGGGTAGTAAGACCCAGTACTTC	CASSGAGSKTQYF
TRBD2	TRBJ2-3	TRBV10-3	17	.	TGTGCCATCAGTGCGTCCCGGCCGGGGGGGGCCCCAGATACGCAGTATTTT	CAISASRPGGAPDTQYF
.	TRBJ1-2	TRBV6-1	14	few	TGTGCCAGCAGTGAATTTCACGGCAACTATGGCTACACCTTC	CASSEFHGNYGYTF
.	TRBJ1-4	TRBV5-1	14	.	TGCGCCAGCAGCTTTGAGGCAACTAATGAAAAACGGTTTTTT	CASSFEATNEKRFF
TRBD1	TRBJ2-3	TRBV5-1	15	.	TGCGCCAGCAGCAATTGGGACAGGGACACAGATACGCAGTATTTT	CASSNWDRDTDTQYF
.	TRBJ1-1	TRBV6-1	15	once	TGTGCCAGCAGTGAAGCGAACCGGGCCAACACTGAAGCTTTCTTT	CASSEANRANTEAFF
.	TRBJ2-7	TRBV12-3/TRBV12-4	17	.	TGTGCCAGCAGTTTAGTAGGGGGGGACCCCAGCTCCTACGAGCAGTACTTC	CASSLVGGDPSSYEQYF
.	TRBJ2-1	TRBV9	16	.	TGTGCCAGCAGCGTAGGCCTGGGGGGCGACGGGAATGAGCAGTTCTTC	CASSVGLGGDGNEQFF
.	TRBJ2-6	TRBV12-3/TRBV12-4	14	.	TGTGCCAGCAGTCCTCGTCTTCGGGCCAACGTCCTGACTTTC	CASSPRLRANVLTF
.	TRBJ2-7	TRBV25-1	16	.	TGTGCCAGCAGTGAATCCACGGAAAAGTTTTCCTACGAGCAGTACTTC	CASSESTEKFSYEQYF
TRBD2	TRBJ2-3	TRBV11-1	15	.	TGTGCCAGCCACGCTAGCGGGGGTAGCGCAGATACGCAGTATTTT	CASHASGGSADTQYF
.	TRBJ2-2	TRBV20-1	13	once	TGCAGTGCTAGAGTATTCGATGCCGGGGAGCTGTTTTTT	CSARVFDAGELFF
TRBD1	TRBJ2-7	TRBV6-5	15	.	TGTGCCAGCAGCTGGGACAGGGATCCCACCTACGAGCAGTACTTC	CASSWDRDPTYEQYF
.	TRBJ2-7	TRBV18	17	.	TGTGCCAGCTCCCCAGTTTCGCCGGGGACATCGAACTACGAGCAGTACTTC	CASSPVSPGTSNYEQYF
.	TRBJ2-1	TRBV5-1	15	.	TGCGCCAGCAGCTTGGTTGGCGATAGGGTCAATGAGCAGTTCTTC	CASSLVGDRVNEQFF
TRBD2	TRBJ2-7	TRBV10-3	18	.	TGTGCCATCAGTCGGACTAGCGGGGGGGTGGAGATCCCCTACGAGCAGTACTTC	CAISRTSGGVEIPYEQYF
TRBD2	TRBJ2-3	TRBV7-6	16	few	TGTGCCAGCAGCTTAACCGCGGGGGGTTTTTCAGATACGCAGTATTTT	CASSLTAGGFSDTQYF
TRBD2	TRBJ2-3	TRBV29-1	15	.	TGCAGCGTTGAGTTACTAGCGGGAGAGGGAGATACGCAGTATTTT	CSVELLAGEGDTQYF
TRBD2	TRBJ2-7	TRBV5-6	15	.	TGTGCCAGCAGCTCCGGGACTAGCGGAGACTACGAGCAGTACTTC	CASSSGTSGDYEQYF
.	TRBJ1-5	TRBV12-3/TRBV12-4	12	few	TGTGCCAGCAGAAGGGACCGACAGCCCCAGCATTTT	CASRRDRQPQHF
.	TRBJ1-5	TRBV20-1	12	few	TGCAGTGCCAACAGGGAAACTCAGCCCCAGCATTTT	CSANRETQPQHF
.	TRBJ1-4	TRBV12-3/TRBV12-4	15	.	TGTGCCAGCAGTTTTTCAGGACCCTCTAATGAAAAACTGTTTTTT	CASSFSGPSNEKLFF
.	TRBJ2-3	TRBV6-1	17	.	TGTGCCAGCAGTACACACAGAGCCTCCCTGGGGACAGATACGCAGTATTTT	CASSTHRASLGTDTQYF
TRBD2	TRBJ2-7	TRBV4-1	14	.	TGCGCCGGCAGCCAACGGGGTAGCGGGAACGAGCAGTACTTC	CAGSQRGSGNEQYF
TRBD1	TRBJ2-7	TRBV5-1	14	.	TGCGCCAGCAGCTGGGAGGGACAGGGGCGCGAGCAGTACTTC	CASSWEGQGREQYF
.	TRBJ1-1	TRBV6-1	12	few	TGTGCCAGCAGTGCGGGGGTAACTGAAGCTTTCTTT	CASSAGVTEAFF
.	TRBJ2-5	TRBV29-1	11	.	TGCAGCGTGTACGGGGAAGAGACCCAGTACTTC	CSVYGEETQYF
TRBD1	TRBJ1-2	TRBV4-1	13	few	TGCGCCAGCAGCCAAGATCGACAGGGTGGCTACACCTTC	CASSQDRQGGYTF
TRBD2	TRBJ2-1	TRBV24-1	17	.	TGTGCCACCGCAGGAGCGGGAGGGCCGAGCTCCTACAATGAGCAGTTCTTC	CATAGAGGPSSYNEQFF
TRBD1	TRBJ2-1	TRBV12-3/TRBV12-4	14	.	TGTGCCAGCAGCCCGGGACAGGGGACTGGTGAGCAGTTCTTC	CASSPGQGTGEQFF